These T cell receptor beta chains were read from a single sample in a study of OX40 agonist ivuxolimab in advanced cancers. Sequencing was performed with immunoSEQ multiplex PCR; in TCRdb, only in-frame clones are kept and a portion is missing. The sample carries tens of thousands of clones, 90% to 95% recorded once. Sequencing was performed on CD4+ or CD8+ T cells sorted from blood, taken in a trial of the OX40 agonist ivuxolimab. These receptors were collected from an adult with an advanced solid tumor such as melanoma, head and neck, liver or kidney cancer. CDR3s include the opening cysteine and the closing phenylalanine or tryptophan. A D gene is named only where the DNA matches it firmly. Only some rows state a clone size, as once, few, many or a class for expanded clones.

D: .; V: TRBV7-3; length: 15; size: .; J: TRBJ2-1; CDR3: CASSFAFGTYNEQFF; DNA: TGTGCCAGCAGCTTTGCCTTTGGCACCTACAATGAGCAGTTCTTC
D: .; V: TRBV6-6; length: 15; size: .; J: TRBJ1-1; CDR3: CASSPRGGFGTEAFF; DNA: TGTGCCAGCAGCCCCCGCGGGGGTTTTGGCACTGAAGCTTTCTTT
D: .; V: TRBV6-1; length: 13; size: .; J: TRBJ1-5; CDR3: CATAGDSNQPQHF; DNA: TGTGCCACCGCCGGGGATAGCAATCAGCCCCAGCATTTT
D: .; V: TRBV12-5; length: 14; size: .; J: TRBJ2-1; CDR3: CASGLLGGPFEQFF; DNA: TGTGCTAGTGGCCTGCTGGGGGGGCCGTTTGAGCAGTTCTTC
D: .; V: TRBV4-3; length: 13; size: .; J: TRBJ1-1; CDR3: CASSHLGATEAFF; DNA: TGCGCCAGCAGCCACCTTGGGGCAACTGAAGCTTTCTTT
D: .; V: TRBV7-9; length: 14; size: .; J: TRBJ1-2; CDR3: CASSPPIPNYGYTF; DNA: TGTGCCAGCAGCCCACCGATCCCCAACTATGGCTACACCTTC
D: TRBD2; V: TRBV5-4; length: 16; size: .; J: TRBJ2-7; CDR3: CASSLEGMREGHEQYF; DNA: TGTGCCAGCAGCTTGGAAGGGATGCGGGAGGGCCACGAGCAGTACTTC
D: .; V: TRBV4-1; length: 16; size: .; J: TRBJ1-1; CDR3: CASRLHLSGLNTEAFF; DNA: TGCGCCAGCAGGCTTCATTTGTCTGGCTTGAACACTGAAGCTTTCTTT
D: TRBD2; V: TRBV15; length: 14; size: once; J: TRBJ2-1; CDR3: CATSTGGTSREQFF; DNA: TGTGCCACCAGCACCGGGGGGACTAGCCGTGAGCAGTTCTTC
D: .; V: TRBV4-1; length: 17; size: .; J: TRBJ2-1; CDR3: CASSQDWGASSYNEQFF; DNA: TGCGCCAGCAGCCAAGATTGGGGGGCGAGCTCCTACAATGAGCAGTTCTTC
D: .; V: TRBV30; length: 12; size: .; J: TRBJ2-7; CDR3: CAWTGNSYEQYF; DNA: TGTGCCTGGACAGGTAACTCCTACGAGCAGTACTTC
D: .; V: TRBV27; length: 12; size: .; J: TRBJ1-1; CDR3: CASRGLGTEAFF; DNA: TGTGCCAGCAGGGGGCTGGGGACTGAAGCTTTCTTT
D: TRBD1; V: TRBV6-1; length: 14; size: .; J: TRBJ1-1; CDR3: CASSESRGRTEAFF; DNA: TGTGCCAGCAGTGAAAGTAGGGGGCGCACTGAAGCTTTCTTT
D: .; V: TRBV4-3; length: 16; size: .; J: TRBJ2-2; CDR3: CASSQAGSEEAGELFF; DNA: TGCGCCAGCAGCCAAGCGGGGAGCGAAGAGGCCGGGGAGCTGTTTTTT
D: .; V: TRBV4-1; length: 18; size: .; J: TRBJ1-4; CDR3: CASSRLFPPGESDEKLFF; DNA: TGCGCCAGCAGCCGCCTATTCCCCCCTGGGGAATCGGATGAAAAACTGTTTTTT
D: .; V: TRBV7-7; length: 18; size: .; J: TRBJ1-4; CDR3: CARFAVGRAPPTNEKLFF; DNA: TGTGCTAGGTTTGCCGTGGGGAGGGCGCCCCCAACTAATGAAAAACTGTTTTTT
D: .; V: TRBV5-4; length: 12; size: .; J: TRBJ2-7; CDR3: CASSPDGYEQYF; DNA: TGTGCCAGCAGCCCGGACGGTTACGAGCAGTACTTC
D: .; V: TRBV15; length: 13; size: .; J: TRBJ2-2; CDR3: CATSRDRAGELFF; DNA: TGTGCCACCAGCAGAGATCGGGCCGGGGAGCTGTTTTTT
D: TRBD2; V: TRBV7-6; length: 11; size: .; J: TRBJ2-1; CDR3: CASSPLGGGFF; DNA: TGTGCCAGCAGTCCCCTCGGGGGGGGGTTCTTC
D: .; V: TRBV19; length: 12; size: .; J: TRBJ1-2; CDR3: CASKGLAYGYTF; DNA: TGTGCCAGCAAGGGGTTGGCCTATGGCTACACCTTC
D: .; V: TRBV9; length: 15; size: once; J: TRBJ1-4; CDR3: CASSGPWAANEKLFF; DNA: TGTGCCAGCAGCGGACCTTGGGCAGCAAATGAAAAACTGTTTTTT
D: TRBD2; V: TRBV27; length: 16; size: .; J: TRBJ2-3; CDR3: CASRLVAGALTDTQYF; DNA: TGTGCCAGCCGCCTCGTAGCGGGGGCCCTCACAGATACGCAGTATTTT
D: TRBD2; V: TRBV28; length: 17; size: .; J: TRBJ2-7; CDR3: CASSSARTSGIPYEQYF; DNA: TGTGCCAGCAGCTCGGCGAGGACTAGCGGGATTCCCTACGAGCAGTACTTC
D: TRBD1; V: TRBV6-4; length: 17; size: .; J: TRBJ1-1; CDR3: CASSGGPSGTGFPEAFF; DNA: TGTGCCAGCAGTGGGGGCCCATCCGGGACAGGGTTCCCTGAAGCTTTCTTT
D: TRBD1; V: TRBV5-1; length: 16; size: .; J: TRBJ1-1; CDR3: CASSQSGQLMNTEAFF; DNA: TGCGCCAGCAGCCAATCGGGACAGCTAATGAACACTGAAGCTTTCTTT
D: .; V: TRBV28; length: 18; size: .; J: TRBJ1-4; CDR3: CASSPDYREEGANEKLFF; DNA: TGTGCCAGCAGTCCCGACTACAGGGAGGAGGGGGCTAATGAAAAACTGTTTTTT
D: TRBD2; V: TRBV9; length: 16; size: .; J: TRBJ2-1; CDR3: CASSVAETSGINAQFF; DNA: TGTGCCAGCAGCGTAGCTGAGACTAGCGGGATCAATGCGCAGTTCTTC
D: .; V: TRBV7-6; length: 12; size: .; J: TRBJ2-2; CDR3: CASSLLTGELFF; DNA: TGTGCCAGCAGCTTGCTCACCGGGGAGCTGTTTTTT
D: .; V: TRBV2; length: 15; size: .; J: TRBJ1-4; CDR3: CASVIGVATNEKLFF; DNA: TGTGCCAGCGTCATAGGAGTAGCAACTAATGAAAAACTGTTTTTT
D: .; V: TRBV5-4; length: 12; size: .; J: TRBJ2-7; CDR3: CVSSFGSYEQYF; DNA: TGTGTCAGCAGCTTTGGTTCCTACGAGCAGTACTTC
D: .; V: TRBV27; length: 14; size: .; J: TRBJ2-7; CDR3: CASSHGTGSYEQYF; DNA: TGTGCCAGCAGCCACGGGACTGGCTCCTACGAGCAGTACTTC
D: .; V: TRBV7-2; length: 12; size: .; J: TRBJ2-7; CDR3: CASSLVPYEQYF; DNA: TGTGCCAGCAGCTTGGTTCCCTACGAGCAGTACTTC
D: .; V: TRBV5-1; length: 11; size: .; J: TRBJ2-5; CDR3: CASSLQETQYF; DNA: TGCGCCAGCAGCTTACAAGAGACCCAGTACTTC
D: TRBD2; V: TRBV5-4; length: 15; size: .; J: TRBJ2-1; CDR3: CASSFYREGINEQFF; DNA: TGTGCCAGCAGCTTTTATCGGGAGGGTATCAATGAGCAGTTCTTC
D: .; V: TRBV7-9; length: 14; size: .; J: TRBJ1-4; CDR3: CASSLAQGDEKLFF; DNA: TGTGCCAGCAGCTTAGCTCAGGGAGATGAAAAACTGTTTTTT
D: .; V: TRBV7-2; length: 15; size: .; J: TRBJ2-7; CDR3: CASSLARTRYDEQYF; DNA: TGTGCCAGCAGCTTAGCGCGGACCAGGTACGACGAGCAGTACTTC
D: TRBD2; V: TRBV7-2; length: 15; size: .; J: TRBJ2-3; CDR3: CASSSGTSFADTQYF; DNA: TGTGCCAGCAGTTCCGGGACTAGTTTCGCAGATACGCAGTATTTT
D: .; V: TRBV7-8; length: 16; size: .; J: TRBJ2-1; CDR3: CASSLESRGFNNEQFF; DNA: TGTGCCAGCAGCTTAGAATCCAGGGGTTTTAACAATGAGCAGTTCTTC
D: TRBD1; V: TRBV27; length: 15; size: .; J: TRBJ2-7; CDR3: CASSLGTGQAYEQYF; DNA: TGTGCCAGCAGTTTAGGGACAGGGCAGGCCTACGAGCAGTACTTC
D: .; V: TRBV25-1; length: 13; size: .; J: TRBJ1-6; CDR3: CASSGTDNSPLHF; DNA: TGTGCCAGCAGCGGGACGGATAATTCACCCCTCCACTTT
D: .; V: TRBV7-8; length: 14; size: .; J: TRBJ2-5; CDR3: CASSRWGVGETQYF; DNA: TGTGCCAGCAGCCGCTGGGGGGTCGGGGAGACCCAGTACTTC
D: .; V: TRBV28; length: 11; size: few; J: TRBJ2-1; CDR3: CASSQPGEQFF; DNA: TGTGCCAGCAGCCAACCTGGGGAGCAGTTCTTC
D: .; V: TRBV28; length: 15; size: .; J: TRBJ2-7; CDR3: CASRDARGAFYEQYF; DNA: TGTGCCAGCAGAGACGCCAGGGGCGCGTTCTACGAGCAGTACTTC
D: .; V: TRBV28; length: 15; size: .; J: TRBJ1-1; CDR3: CASSLGQTGNTEAFF; DNA: TGTGCCAGCAGTTTGGGCCAGACAGGGAACACTGAAGCTTTCTTT
D: TRBD2; V: TRBV4-3; length: 16; size: .; J: TRBJ2-7; CDR3: CASSQDWLAETYEQYF; DNA: TGCGCCAGCAGCCAAGATTGGCTAGCGGAAACCTACGAGCAGTACTTC
D: .; V: TRBV1; length: 14; size: medium-sized; J: TRBJ1-5; CDR3: CTSSQDRGNQPQHF; DNA: TGCACCAGCAGCCAAGACAGGGGCAATCAGCCCCAGCATTTT
D: .; V: TRBV5-4; length: 13; size: .; J: TRBJ1-1; CDR3: CASSLTVNTEAFF; DNA: TGTGCCAGCAGCTTGACGGTGAACACTGAAGCTTTCTTT
D: .; V: TRBV28; length: 12; size: .; J: TRBJ1-1; CDR3: CASVEGNTEAFF; DNA: TGTGCCAGCGTCGAGGGAAACACTGAAGCTTTCTTT